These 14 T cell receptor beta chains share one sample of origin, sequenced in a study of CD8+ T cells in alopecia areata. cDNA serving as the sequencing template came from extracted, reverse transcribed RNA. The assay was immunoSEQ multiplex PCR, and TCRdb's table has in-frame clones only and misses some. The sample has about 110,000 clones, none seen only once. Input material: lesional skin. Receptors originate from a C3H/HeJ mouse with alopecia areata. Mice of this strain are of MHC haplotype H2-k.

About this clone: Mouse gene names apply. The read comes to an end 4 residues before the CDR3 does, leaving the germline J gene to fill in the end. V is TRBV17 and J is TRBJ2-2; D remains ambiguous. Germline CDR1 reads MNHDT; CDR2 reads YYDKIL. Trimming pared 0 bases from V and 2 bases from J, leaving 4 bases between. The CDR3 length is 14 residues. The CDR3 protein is CASSRDRNTGQLYF. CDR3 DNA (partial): TGTGCTAGCAGTAGAGACAGGAACACCGGG.

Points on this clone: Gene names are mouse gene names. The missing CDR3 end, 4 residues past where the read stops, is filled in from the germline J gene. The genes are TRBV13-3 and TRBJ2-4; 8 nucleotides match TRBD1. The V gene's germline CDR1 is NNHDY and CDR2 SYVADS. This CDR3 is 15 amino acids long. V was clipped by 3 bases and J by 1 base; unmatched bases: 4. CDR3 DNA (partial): TGTGCCAGCAGTGCAGGGGGCGAGGGTCAAAAC. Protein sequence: CASSAGGEGQN. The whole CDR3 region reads CASSAGGEGQNTLYF.

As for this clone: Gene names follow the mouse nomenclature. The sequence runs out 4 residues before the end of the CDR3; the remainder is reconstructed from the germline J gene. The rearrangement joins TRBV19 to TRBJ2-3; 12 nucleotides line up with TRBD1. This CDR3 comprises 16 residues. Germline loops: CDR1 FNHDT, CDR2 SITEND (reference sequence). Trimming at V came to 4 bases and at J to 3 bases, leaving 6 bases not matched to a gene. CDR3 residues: CASSWGQGARAETLYF. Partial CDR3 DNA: TGTGCCAGCAGTTGGGGACAGGGGGCGCGAGCAGAA.

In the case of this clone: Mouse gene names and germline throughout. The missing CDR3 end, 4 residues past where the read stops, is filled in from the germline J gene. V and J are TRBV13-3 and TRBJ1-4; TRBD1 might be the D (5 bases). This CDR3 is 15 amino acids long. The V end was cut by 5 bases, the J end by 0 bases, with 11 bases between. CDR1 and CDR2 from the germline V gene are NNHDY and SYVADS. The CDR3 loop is CASSLDRISNERLFF. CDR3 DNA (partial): TGTGCCAGCAGCCTTGACAGAATTTCCAACGAA.

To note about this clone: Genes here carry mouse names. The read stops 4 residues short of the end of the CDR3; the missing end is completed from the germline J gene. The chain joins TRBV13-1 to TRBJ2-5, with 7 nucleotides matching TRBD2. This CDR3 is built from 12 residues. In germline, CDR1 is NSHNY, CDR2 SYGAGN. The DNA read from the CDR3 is TGTGCCAGCAGTCTGGGGGAAGAC. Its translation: CASSLGED. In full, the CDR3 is CASSLGEDTQYF.

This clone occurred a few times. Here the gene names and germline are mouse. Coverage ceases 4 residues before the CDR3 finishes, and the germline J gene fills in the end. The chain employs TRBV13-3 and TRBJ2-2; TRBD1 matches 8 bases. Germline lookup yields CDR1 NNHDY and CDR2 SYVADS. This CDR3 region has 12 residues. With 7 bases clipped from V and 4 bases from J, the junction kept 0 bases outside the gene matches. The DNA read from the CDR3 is TGTGCCAGCGGGACAGGCACCGGG. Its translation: CASGTGTG. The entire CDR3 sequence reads CASGTGTGQLYF.

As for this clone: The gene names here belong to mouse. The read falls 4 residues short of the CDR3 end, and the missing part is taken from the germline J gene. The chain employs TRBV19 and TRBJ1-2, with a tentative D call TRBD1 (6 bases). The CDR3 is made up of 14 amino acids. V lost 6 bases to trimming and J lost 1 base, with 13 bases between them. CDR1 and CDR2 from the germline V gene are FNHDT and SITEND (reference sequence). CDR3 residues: CASTPGQKNSDYTF. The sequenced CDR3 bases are TGTGCCAGCACCCCGGGACAAAAAAACTCC.

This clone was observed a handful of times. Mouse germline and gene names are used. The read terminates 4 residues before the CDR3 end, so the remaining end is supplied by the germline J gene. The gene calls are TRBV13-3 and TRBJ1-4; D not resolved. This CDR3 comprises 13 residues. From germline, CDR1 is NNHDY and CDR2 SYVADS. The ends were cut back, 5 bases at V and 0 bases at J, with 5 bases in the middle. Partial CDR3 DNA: TGTGCCAGCAGAGAGGTTTCCAACGAA. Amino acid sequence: CASREVSNE. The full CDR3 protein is CASREVSNERLFF.

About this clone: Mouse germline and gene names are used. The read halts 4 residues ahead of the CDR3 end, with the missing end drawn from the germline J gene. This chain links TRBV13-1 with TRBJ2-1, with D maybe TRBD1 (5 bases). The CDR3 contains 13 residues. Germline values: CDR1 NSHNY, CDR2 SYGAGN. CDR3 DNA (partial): TGTGCCAGCAGTTACGCAGGGAGAGCT. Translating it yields CASSYAGRA. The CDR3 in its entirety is CASSYAGRAEQFF.

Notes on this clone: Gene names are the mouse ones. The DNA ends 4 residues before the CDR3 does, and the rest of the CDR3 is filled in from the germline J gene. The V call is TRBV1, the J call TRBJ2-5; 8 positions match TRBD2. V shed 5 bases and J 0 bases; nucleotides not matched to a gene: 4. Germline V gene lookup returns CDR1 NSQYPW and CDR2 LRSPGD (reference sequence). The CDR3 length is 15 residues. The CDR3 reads CTCSTDWVNQDTQYF. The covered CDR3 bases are TGCACCTGCAGTACGGACTGGGTTAACCAAGAC.

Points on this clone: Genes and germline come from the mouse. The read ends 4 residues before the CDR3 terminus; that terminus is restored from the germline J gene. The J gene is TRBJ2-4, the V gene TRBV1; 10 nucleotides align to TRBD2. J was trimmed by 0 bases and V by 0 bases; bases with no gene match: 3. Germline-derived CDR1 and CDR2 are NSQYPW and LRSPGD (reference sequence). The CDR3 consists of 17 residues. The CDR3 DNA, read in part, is TGCACCTGCAGTGCAGAAGGGACTGGGGATAGTCAAAAC. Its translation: CTCSAEGTGDSQN. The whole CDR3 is CTCSAEGTGDSQNTLYF.

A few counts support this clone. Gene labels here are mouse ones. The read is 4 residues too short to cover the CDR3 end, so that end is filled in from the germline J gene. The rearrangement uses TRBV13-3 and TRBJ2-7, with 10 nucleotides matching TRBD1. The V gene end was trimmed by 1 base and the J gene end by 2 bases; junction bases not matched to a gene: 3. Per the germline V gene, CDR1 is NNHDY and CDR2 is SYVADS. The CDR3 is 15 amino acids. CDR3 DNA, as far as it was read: TGTGCCAGCAGTGATACGGGACAGGGGCCCTAT. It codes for CASSDTGQGPY. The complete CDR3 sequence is CASSDTGQGPYEQYF.

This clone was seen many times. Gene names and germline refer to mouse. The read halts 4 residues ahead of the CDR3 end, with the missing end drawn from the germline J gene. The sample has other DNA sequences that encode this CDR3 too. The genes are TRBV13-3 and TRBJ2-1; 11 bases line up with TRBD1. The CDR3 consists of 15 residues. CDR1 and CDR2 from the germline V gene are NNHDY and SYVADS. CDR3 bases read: TGTGCCAGCAGCCCCGGGACAGGGGGGGGAGCT. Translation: CASSPGTGGGA. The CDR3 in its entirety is CASSPGTGGGAEQFF.

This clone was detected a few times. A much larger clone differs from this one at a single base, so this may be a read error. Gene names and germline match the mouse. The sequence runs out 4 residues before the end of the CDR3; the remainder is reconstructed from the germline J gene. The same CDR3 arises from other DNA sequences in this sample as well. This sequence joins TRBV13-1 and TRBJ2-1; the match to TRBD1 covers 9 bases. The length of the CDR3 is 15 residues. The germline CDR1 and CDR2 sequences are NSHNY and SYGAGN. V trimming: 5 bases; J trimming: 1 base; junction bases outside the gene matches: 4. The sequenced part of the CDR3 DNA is TGTGCCAGCAGCCCCGGGACAGGGAACTATGCT. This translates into CASSPGTGNYA. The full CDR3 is CASSPGTGNYAEQFF.